This T cell receptor beta chain was obtained from a study of CXCR3-negative and CXCR3-positive naive CD8 T cells. For the study at large: Roughly 135 million TRB reads were obtained overall (about 1.5 +/- 0.3 million per library). Study observations and caveats: CXCR3-positive naive cells had more hydrophobic TRB CDR3s than CXCR3-negative naive cells. From TRB CDR3 properties, TCR strength was inferred; surface CD5 did not differ between naive subsets.

Sorts that each held around 300,000 cells were run in triplicate for every CD8+ T cell subset. Germline CDR1 is DFQATT and CDR2 is SNEGSKA (reference sequence). CDR3 length: 14 residues. The libraries of TRB cDNA were constructed through 5' RACE using UMI labels. Using the 5' RACE reads, TCRdb records one entry per CDR3 protein without DNA. The table lists nearly 110,000 distinct CDR3 sequences. Regarding this clonotype: The antigen is unknown.

The sequencing input was naive CXCR3+ CD8+ T cells from blood. Subset specified: CD45RO-CCR7+CD27+CD95- naive CD8+ T cells expressing CXCR3 (TNR3+). The chain employs TRBV20-1 and TRBJ2-1. The TCR originated in a human donor in good health. Some clones in this sample may be carry-over from other donors' samples. The CDR3 is CSARDSLSYNEQFF.